This TCR beta chain was obtained from a study of T cell changes during pregnancy in multiple sclerosis. Germline loops: CDR1 SGDLS, CDR2 YYNGEE. The CDR3 totals 15 residues. Trimming removed 5 bases at V and 1 base at J, with 14 bases between. Data came from immunoSEQ multiplex PCR; TCRdb stores just in-frame clones and leaves some out. The profile shows approximately 94,000 clones, about 92% of them singletons. The TCR originated in a female donor with multiple sclerosis, enrolled in a pregnancy study. Sequencing used peripheral blood, obtained after pregnancy. This sequence joins TRBV9 and TRBJ2-3; the D gene is possibly TRBD1 (6 bases). The CDR3 DNA sequence: TGTGCCAGCAGTAGGGACCCAGGGGGCACAGATACGCAGTATTTT. This translates into CASSRDPGGTDTQYF.